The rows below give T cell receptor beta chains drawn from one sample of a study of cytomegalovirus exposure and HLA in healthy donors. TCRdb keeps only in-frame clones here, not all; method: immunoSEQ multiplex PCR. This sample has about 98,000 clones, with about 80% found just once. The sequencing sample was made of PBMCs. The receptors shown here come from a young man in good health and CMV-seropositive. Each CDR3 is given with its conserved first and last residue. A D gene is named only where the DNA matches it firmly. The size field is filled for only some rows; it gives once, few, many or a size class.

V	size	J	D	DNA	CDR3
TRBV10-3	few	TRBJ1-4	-	TGTGCCATCAGCGTCGGTGCTGTATCTAATGAAAAACTGTTTTTT	CAISVGAVSNEKLFF
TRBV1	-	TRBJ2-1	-	TGCACCAGCAGCCTCCAAACTACGGGGGGAACCTACAATGAGCAGTTCTTC	CTSSLQTTGGTYNEQFF
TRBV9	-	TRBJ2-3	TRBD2	TGTGCCAGCAGCGTACGCGGGGGGGCCACAGATACGCAGTATTTT	CASSVRGGATDTQYF
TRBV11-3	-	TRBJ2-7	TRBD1	TGTGCCAGCAGCGCCTACAGGGGGCCCTTTTCCTACGAGCAGTACTTC	CASSAYRGPFSYEQYF
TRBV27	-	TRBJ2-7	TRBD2	TGTGCCAGCAGTTTAAAGGGCCCCCGGGACTATACCTACGAGCAGTACTTC	CASSLKGPRDYTYEQYF
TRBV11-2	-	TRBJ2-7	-	TGTGCCAGCAGCTTCTTTCCACTAGCCTACGAGCAGTACTTC	CASSFFPLAYEQYF
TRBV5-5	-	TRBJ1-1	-	TGTGCCAGCAGTTCTACCTACGGTAACACTGAAGCTTTCTTT	CASSSTYGNTEAFF
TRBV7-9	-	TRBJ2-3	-	TGTGCCAGCAGCTCTGGCACAGATACGCAGTATTTT	CASSSGTDTQYF
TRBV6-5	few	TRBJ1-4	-	TGTGCCAGCAGTCCCGAACTACTCACTGGTGAAAAACTGTTTTTT	CASSPELLTGEKLFF
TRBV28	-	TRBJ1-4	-	TGTGCCAGCAGTCAAGGGTCCCGGAGGGAAAAACTGTTTTTT	CASSQGSRREKLFF
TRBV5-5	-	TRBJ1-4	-	TGTGCCAGCAGCTTGGGGGGAAACGGAGGTAATGAAAAACTGTTTTTT	CASSLGGNGGNEKLFF
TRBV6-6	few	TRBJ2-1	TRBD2	TGTGCCAGCAGTTACCTCTTAGCGGGACAACACAATGAGCAGTTCTTC	CASSYLLAGQHNEQFF
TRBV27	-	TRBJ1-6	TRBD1	TGTGCCAGCAGGGCGACAGGGGAGGTATGGAATTCACCCCTCCACTTT	CASRATGEVWNSPLHF
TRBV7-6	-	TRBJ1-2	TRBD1	TGTGCCAGCAGCCCAATGGACAGGGTAGTGGGTGCGGGTTACACCTTC	CASSPMDRVVGAGYTF
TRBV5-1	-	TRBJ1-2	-	TGCGCCAGCAGCTTGAACTGGAGAGGTGAGAATGGCTACACCTTC	CASSLNWRGENGYTF
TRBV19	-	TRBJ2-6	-	TGTGCCAGCTCCCAAAGTGGCGGGGCCAACGTCCTGACTTTC	CASSQSGGANVLTF
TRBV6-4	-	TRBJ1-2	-	TGTGCCAGCAGGGCCGACAACGCAGACTATGGCTACACCTTC	CASRADNADYGYTF
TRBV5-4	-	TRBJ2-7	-	TGTGCCAGCAGCTTGGAGCCGAAGTACGAGCAGTACTTC	CASSLEPKYEQYF